Detailed here is one TCR beta chain. Method: immunoSEQ multiplex PCR; TCRdb's copy keeps in-frame clones and lacks some. In the table there are around 78,000 clones, approximately 95% of which are singletons. The sample belongs to a study of technical replicates of blood from a handful of donors. Looked up from germline, CDR1 is LNHDA and CDR2 is SQIVND (reference sequence). The CDR3 totals 14 residues. Trimming at V came to 2 bases and at J to 3 bases, leaving 4 bases not matched to a gene. The sequenced sample consisted of T cells isolated from PBMCs. This sequence was found in a human donor in good health. The rearrangement links TRBV19 to TRBJ2-7; 7 positions agree with TRBD2. CDR3 nucleotide sequence: TGTGCCAGTAGTATATTTGGGGAGGGCTACGAGCAGTACTTC. Translated: CASSIFGEGYEQYF.